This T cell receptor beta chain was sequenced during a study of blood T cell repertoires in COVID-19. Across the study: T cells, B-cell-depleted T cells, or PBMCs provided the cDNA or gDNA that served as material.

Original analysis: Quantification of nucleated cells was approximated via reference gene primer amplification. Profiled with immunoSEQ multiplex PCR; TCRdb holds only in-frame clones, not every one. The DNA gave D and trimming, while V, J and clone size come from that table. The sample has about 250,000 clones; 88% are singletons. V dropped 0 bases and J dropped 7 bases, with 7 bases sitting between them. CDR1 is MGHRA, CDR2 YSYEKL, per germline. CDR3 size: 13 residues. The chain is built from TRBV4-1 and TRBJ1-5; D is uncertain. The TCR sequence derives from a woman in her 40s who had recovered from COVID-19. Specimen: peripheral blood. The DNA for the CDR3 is TGCGCCAGCAGCCAAGAAACGGGGCAGCCCCAGCATTTT. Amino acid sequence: CASSQETGQPQHF.